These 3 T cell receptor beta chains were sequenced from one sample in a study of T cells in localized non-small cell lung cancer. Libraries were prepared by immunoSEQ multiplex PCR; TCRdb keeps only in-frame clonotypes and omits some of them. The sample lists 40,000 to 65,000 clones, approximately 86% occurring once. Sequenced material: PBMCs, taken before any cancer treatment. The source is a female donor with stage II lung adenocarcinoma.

The CDR3 coding sequence is TGCGCCAGCAGCCTTACCGGGACAGCCACAGATACGCAGTATTTT. It specifies CASSLTGTATDTQYF. The chain combines TRBV5-1 with TRBJ2-3; 7 bases match TRBD1. Germline lookup yields CDR1 SGHRS and CDR2 YFSETQ. The CDR3 length is 15 residues. With 4 bases clipped from V and 2 bases from J, the junction kept 7 bases outside the gene matches.

DNA for the CDR3: TGTGCCAGCAGTTTAGACTATACGCAGTATTTT. Its protein product is CASSLDYTQYF. The chain uses TRBV28 and TRBJ2-3; no reliable D call. This CDR3 is built from 11 residues. Germline values: CDR1 MDHEN, CDR2 SYDVKM. V was clipped by 2 bases and J by 7 bases, with 4 bases between them.

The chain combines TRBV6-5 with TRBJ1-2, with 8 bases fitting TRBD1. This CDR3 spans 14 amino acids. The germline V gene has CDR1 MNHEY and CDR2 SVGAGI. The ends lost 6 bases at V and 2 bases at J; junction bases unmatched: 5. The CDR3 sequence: CASSPGQVNYGYTF. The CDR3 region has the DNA TGTGCCAGCAGCCCGGGACAGGTGAACTATGGCTACACCTTC.